These 6 T cell receptor beta chains came from one sample sequenced in a study of post-analysis software for immune sequencing data. Study-wide results and caveats: Elevated frequency relative to controls characterized four to six TRBV segments in patients, TRBV5-6, TRBV5-1 and TRBV20-1 among them.

These receptors have no identified antigens. Sequencing libraries made from TCR beta cDNA carried unique molecular identifiers. TCRdb independently ran MiXCR on the PCR reads; one entry per CDR3 protein. The sample carries about 770,000 distinct CDR3 sequences, about 43% recorded once. The sample consisted of blood. The receptors come from a girl between 10 and 17 years old with multiple sclerosis.

The chain joins TRBV30 to TRBJ1-1, with D unclear. V gave up 8 bases and J gave up 1 base, with 11 bases separating them. Germline-derived CDR1 and CDR2 are GTSNPN and SVGIG (reference sequence). CDR3 length: 12 residues. CDR3 bases: TGTGCCCGAGGGTACGAGAACACTGAAGCTTTCTTT. Amino acids: CARGYENTEAFF. Full variable domain (remainder filled in from reference TRBV30 and TRBJ1-1): SQTIHQWPATLVQPVGSPLSLECTVEGTSNPNLYWYRQAAGRGLQLLFYSVGIGQISSEVPQNLSASRPQDRQFILSSKKLLLSDSGFYLCARGYENTEAFFGQGTRLTVV.

The V call is TRBV12-3 or TRBV12-4, the J call TRBJ2-5; D unclear. This CDR3 spans 14 amino acids. V dropped 1 base and J dropped 4 bases, with 10 bases sitting between them. The CDR3 DNA reads as TGTGCCAGCAGTTTAGTGGTGTCGGGAGAGACCCAGTACTTC. It codes for CASSLVVSGETQYF.

Only one count was recorded for this clonotype. This chain joins TRBV7-9 and TRBJ2-7, with 7 positions matching TRBD2. The germline V gene has CDR1 SEHNR and CDR2 FQNEAQ (reference sequence). The CDR3 length is 15 residues. With V trimmed by 2 bases and J by 7 bases, 11 bases remained unmatched. The CDR3 DNA sequence: TGTGCCAGCAGCTTAAGCCCTAGCGGCCGTTGGGAGCAGTACTTC. Encoded protein: CASSLSPSGRWEQYF. The variable domain in full, with the rest retrieved from reference TRBV7-9 and TRBJ2-7, is DTGVSQNPRHKITKRGQNVTFRCDPISEHNRLYWYRQTLGQGPEFLTYFQNEAQLEKSRLLSDRFSAERPKGSFSTLEIQRTEQGDSAMYLCASSLSPSGRWEQYFGPGTRLTVT.

The genes are TRBV20-1 and TRBJ2-5; D is possibly TRBD1 or TRBD2 (5 bases each). The germline CDR1 and CDR2 sequences are DFQATT and SNEGSKA (reference sequence). Trimming took off 0 bases at V and 4 bases at J, with 15 bases between the two ends. CDR3 length: 15 amino acids. The chain's CDR3 is CSARDPWAGTETQYF. CDR3 DNA sequence: TGCAGTGCTAGAGATCCCTGGGCAGGGACAGAGACCCAGTACTTC.

This clonotype was seen only a few times. J is TRBJ2-1 and V is TRBV29-1; no reliable D call. Germline V gene sequence: CDR1 SQVTM, CDR2 ANQGSEA. The CDR3 has 15 amino acids. Deletions cut 0 bases from V and 5 bases from J, with 14 bases between. The CDR3 region is CSVEEGDAVHNEQFF. CDR3 coding DNA: TGCAGCGTTGAAGAGGGCGACGCCGTCCACAATGAGCAGTTCTTC.

This clonotype has only a few counts. The chain links TRBV29-1 to TRBJ2-1; 7 bases agree with TRBD2. The CDR3 covers 12 residues. The ends lost 1 base at V and 10 bases at J; junction bases unmatched: 4. Germline CDR1 SQVTM, CDR2 ANQGSEA. As DNA, the CDR3 is TGCAGCGTTGAAGGCGCGGGGGAGGAGCAGTTCTTC. It translates to CSVEGAGEEQFF.